The 10 T cell receptor beta chains below all came from one sample that was sequenced in a study of immune evolution from preneoplasia to lung adenocarcinoma (dated by TCRdb to the early 2020s). Preparation of the library involved the immunoSEQ multiplex PCR assay. TCRdb obtained this table from immuneACCESS and retained in-frame rearrangements with V and J assigned. These tables miss some clones; where compared with another copy, unresolved V genes account for less than half of the shortfall, and the remainder is unexplained. This sample has approximately 12,000 clones in its table, and roughly 85% of those were observed once. The ten largest make up more than 3% of the sample. The sequencing sample was made of FFPE invasive lung adenocarcinoma tissue. The sample's cell subset or site label, decoded: frankly invasive lung adenocarcinoma (ADC). These receptors all stem from a person aged 70 to 85 with invasive lung adenocarcinoma.

The chain recombines TRBV11-2 with TRBJ1-5; 10 bases fit TRBD1. Germline V gene data show CDR1 as SGHAT and CDR2 as FQNNGV. The V segment lost 1 base and the J segment 5 bases; nucleotides outside the gene matches: 2. The CDR3 covers 15 residues. CDR3 sequence reads: CASSLGTGGYQPQHF. The DNA for the CDR3 is TGTGCCAGCAGCTTAGGGACAGGGGGTTATCAGCCCCAGCATTTT.

The chain employs TRBV7-3 and TRBJ1-1; D is unresolved. Trimming stripped 0 bases from V and 1 base from J, with 3 bases between. CDR1 is SGHTA, CDR2 FQGTGA, per germline. The CDR3 sequence is 13 residues long. The CDR3, as DNA: TGTGCCAGCAGCTTAACCAGGAACACTGAAGCTTTCTTT. Its translation: CASSLTRNTEAFF.

This clone occurred a few times. The rearrangement joins TRBV28 to TRBJ1-3; D gene uncertain. Deletions cut 3 bases from V and 2 bases from J, with 11 bases between. The CDR3 totals 15 residues. Germline V gene sequence: CDR1 MDHEN, CDR2 SYDVKM. The CDR3 is CASSFTKITGNTIYF. As DNA, the CDR3 is TGTGCCAGCAGTTTTACCAAGATAACTGGAAACACCATATATTTT.

V is TRBV2 and J is TRBJ2-5, with TRBD1 as a possible D gene (6 bases). This CDR3 is built from 13 residues. Trimming shortened V by 6 bases and J by 8 bases, and 16 bases separated the two germline ends. CDR1 and CDR2 (germline): SNHLY, FYNNEI. The CDR3 is CASRVDIQGTQYF. In DNA form, the CDR3 reads TGTGCCAGCAGGGTAGACATACAGGGAACCCAGTACTTC.

The CDR3 DNA sequence: TGCAGCGTTGACAGGGGGGATGAAAAACTGTTTTTT. Translation gives CSVDRGDEKLFF. V and J are TRBV29-1 and TRBJ1-4, with 7 bases fitting TRBD1. This CDR3 contains 12 residues. V was clipped by 3 bases and J by 6 bases; unmatched bases: 1. Germline CDR1 reads SQVTM; CDR2 reads ANQGSEA.

The V and J genes are TRBV5-6 and TRBJ1-5; D gene ambiguous. V lost 0 bases to trimming and J lost 6 bases, with 7 bases between them. The CDR3 totals 13 residues. Per germline, CDR1 SGHDT and CDR2 YYEEEE. CDR3 in amino acids: CASSLARTQPQHF. For the CDR3, the DNA is TGTGCCAGCAGCTTGGCCCGCACTCAGCCCCAGCATTTT.

This chain uses TRBV5-6 with TRBJ2-3, with 7 bases lining up with TRBD2. The CDR3 spans 16 residues. Germline CDR1 is SGHDT and CDR2 is YYEEEE. Trimming removed 3 bases from V and 2 bases from J; junction bases left unmatched: 9. The CDR3: CASSSARGGYTDTQYF. The CDR3 DNA follows: TGTGCCAGCAGCTCGGCCCGGGGAGGGTACACAGATACGCAGTATTTT. Full variable domain (rest looked up from reference TRBV5-6 and TRBJ2-3): DAGVTQSPTHLIKTRGQQVTLRCSPKSGHDTVSWYQQALGQGPQFIFQYYEEEERQRGNFPDRFSGHQFPNYSSELNVNALLLGDSALYLCASSSARGGYTDTQYFGPGTRLTVL.

CDR3 amino acids: CASSPRNAEAFF. The CDR3 bases are TGTGCCAGCAGCCCCAGAAACGCTGAAGCTTTCTTT. The rearrangement links TRBV7-9 to TRBJ1-1; D is ambiguous. The CDR3 extends over 12 amino acids. Germline CDR1 is SEHNR and CDR2 is FQNEAQ (reference sequence). V lost 5 bases and J lost 6, with 10 bases in between.

The chain uses TRBV10-1 and TRBJ1-2, with D tentatively TRBD1 (5 bases). This CDR3 region has 14 residues. CDR1 WNHNN and CDR2 SYGVQD come from the germline V gene (reference sequence). With 0 bases removed from V and 8 bases from J, the gap between germline ends came to 13 bases. The CDR3 region has the DNA TGCGCCAGCAGTGAGTCGAGGGGCCCAGGAGGCTACACCTTC. Its translation is CASSESRGPGGYTF.

The CDR3 reads CASSPPDSNTEAFF. CDR3 nucleotide sequence: TGTGCCAGCAGCCCGCCGGACAGTAACACTGAAGCTTTCTTT. V is TRBV5-6 and J is TRBJ1-1, with TRBD1 as a possible D gene (6 bases). The CDR3 totals 14 residues. V was shortened by 4 bases and J by 2 bases, with 12 bases between the two germline ends. CDR1 and CDR2 (germline): SGHDT, YYEEEE. Filled out from reference TRBV5-6 and TRBJ1-1, the complete variable domain reads DAGVTQSPTHLIKTRGQQVTLRCSPKSGHDTVSWYQQALGQGPQFIFQYYEEEERQRGNFPDRFSGHQFPNYSSELNVNALLLGDSALYLCASSPPDSNTEAFFGQGTRLTVV.